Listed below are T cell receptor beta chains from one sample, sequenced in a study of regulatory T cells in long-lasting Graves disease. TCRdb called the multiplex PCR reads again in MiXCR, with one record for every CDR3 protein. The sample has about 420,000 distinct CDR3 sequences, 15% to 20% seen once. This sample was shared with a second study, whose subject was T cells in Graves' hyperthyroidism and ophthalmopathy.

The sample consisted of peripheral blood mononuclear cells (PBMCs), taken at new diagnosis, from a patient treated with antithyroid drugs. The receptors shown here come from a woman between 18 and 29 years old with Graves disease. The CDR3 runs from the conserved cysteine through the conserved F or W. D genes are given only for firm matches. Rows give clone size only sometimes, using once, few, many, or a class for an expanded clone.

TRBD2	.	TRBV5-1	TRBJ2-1	CASSLAGRSSGNNEQFF	TGCGCCAGCAGCTTGGCAGGTAGATCTAGCGGGAATAATGAGCAGTTCTTC
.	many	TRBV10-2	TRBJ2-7	CASSESRRGPLEQYF	TGCGCCAGCAGTGAGTCAAGGCGGGGACCTCTGGAGCAGTACTTC
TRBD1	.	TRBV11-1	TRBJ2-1	CASSQAGTGTNEQFF	TGCGCCAGCAGCCAAGCCGGGACAGGGACGAATGAGCAGTTCTTC
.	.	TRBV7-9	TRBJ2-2	CASSLIKDGELFF	TGTGCCAGCAGCTTAATAAAGGACGGGGAGCTGTTTTTT
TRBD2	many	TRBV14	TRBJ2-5	CASSRTSGSFQETQYF	TGTGCCAGCAGCCGAACTAGCGGGAGTTTCCAAGAGACCCAGTACTTC
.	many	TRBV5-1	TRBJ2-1	CASSHSGDNYNEQFF	TGCGCCAGCAGCCACTCGGGGGACAACTACAATGAGCAGTTCTTC
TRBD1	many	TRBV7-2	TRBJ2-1	CASSLRTGPAHEQFF	TGTGCCAGCAGCTTAAGGACAGGGCCGGCTCATGAGCAGTTCTTC
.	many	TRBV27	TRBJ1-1	CASSLRGGHTEAFF	TGTGCCAGCAGTTTACGGGGGGGGCACACTGAAGCTTTCTTT
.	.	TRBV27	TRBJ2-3	CASSLGWVKGTDTQYF	TGTGCCAGCAGTTTAGGGTGGGTGAAAGGCACAGATACGCAGTATTTT
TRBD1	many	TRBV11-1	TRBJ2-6	CASSLGTARSGANVLTF	TGTGCCAGCAGCCTCGGGACAGCACGCTCTGGGGCCAACGTCCTGACTTTC
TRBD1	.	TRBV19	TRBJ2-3	CASSIRQGALTDTQYF	TGTGCCAGTAGTATCCGACAGGGGGCTCTCACAGATACGCAGTATTTT
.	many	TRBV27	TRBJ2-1	CASSSWDPSREQFF	TGTGCCAGCAGTTCCTGGGACCCCAGTAGGGAGCAGTTCTTC
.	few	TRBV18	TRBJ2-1	CASSPPASSYNEQFF	TGTGCCAGCTCACCACCCGCGAGCTCCTACAATGAGCAGTTCTTC
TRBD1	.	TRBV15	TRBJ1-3	CATSREDGTDRGNTIYF	TGTGCCACCAGCAGAGAGGACGGGACAGACCGTGGAAACACCATATATTTT
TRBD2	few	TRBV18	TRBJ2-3	CASSPGQGTSGKDTQYF	TGTGCCAGCTCACCCGGTCAGGGGACTAGCGGGAAAGATACGCAGTATTTT
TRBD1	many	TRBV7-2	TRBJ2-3	CASSLGTGGKTDTQYF	TGTGCCAGCAGCTTGGGGACAGGGGGTAAAACAGATACGCAGTATTTT
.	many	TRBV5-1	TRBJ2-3	CASSLSGRGDTQYF	TGCGCCAGCAGCTTGAGCGGACGTGGCGATACGCAGTATTTT
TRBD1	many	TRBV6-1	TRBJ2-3	CASSRGWDRVTDTQYF	TGTGCCAGCAGTCGCGGATGGGACAGGGTCACAGATACGCAGTATTTT
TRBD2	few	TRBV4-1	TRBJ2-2	CASSQGGRAGAYTGELFF	TGCGCCAGCAGCCAAGGAGGTCGAGCGGGAGCATACACCGGGGAGCTGTTTTTT
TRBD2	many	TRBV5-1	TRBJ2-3	CASSLASGSVGDTQYF	TGCGCCAGCAGCTTGGCTAGCGGGAGCGTCGGGGATACGCAGTATTTT
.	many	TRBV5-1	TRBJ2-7	CASSLEGGLAIYEQYF	TGCGCCAGCAGCTTGGAGGGCGGGCTAGCCATCTACGAGCAGTACTTC
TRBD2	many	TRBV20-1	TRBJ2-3	CSASLREGGKDTQYF	TGCAGTGCTAGCCTCCGGGAGGGTGGGAAAGATACGCAGTATTTT
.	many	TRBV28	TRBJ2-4	CASRTEGEGRAKNIQYF	TGTGCCAGCAGGACCGAGGGTGAGGGGAGAGCCAAAAACATTCAGTACTTC
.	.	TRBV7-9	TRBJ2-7	CASSLLQTTYEQYF	TGTGCCAGCAGCTTACTGCAAACAACCTACGAGCAGTACTTC
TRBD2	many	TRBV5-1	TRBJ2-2	CASSVLAGANTGELFF	TGCGCCAGCAGCGTACTAGCGGGGGCGAACACCGGGGAGCTGTTTTTT
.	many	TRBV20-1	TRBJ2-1	CSAGGDWSSYNEQFF	TGCAGTGCTGGCGGGGACTGGAGCTCCTACAATGAGCAGTTCTTC
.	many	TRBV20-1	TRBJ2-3	CSARQGSTDTQYF	TGCAGTGCTAGACAGGGAAGCACAGATACGCAGTATTTT
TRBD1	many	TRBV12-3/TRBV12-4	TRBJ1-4	CASSSSGGGGLGKLFF	TGTGCCAGCAGTTCCTCCGGGGGAGGGGGCCTCGGAAAACTGTTTTTT
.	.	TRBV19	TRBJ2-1	CASSPGGRVVYNEQFF	TGTGCCAGTAGTCCGGGGGGCAGGGTTGTATACAATGAGCAGTTCTTC
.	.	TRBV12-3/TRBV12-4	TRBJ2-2	CASTGFNTGELFF	TGTGCCTCCACCGGTTTTAACACCGGGGAGCTGTTTTTT
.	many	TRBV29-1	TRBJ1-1	CSGGVLHEAFF	TGCAGCGGGGGGGTCCTTCATGAAGCTTTCTTT
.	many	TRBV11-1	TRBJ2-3	CASSSLEGEESTDTQYF	TGTGCCAGCAGCTCACTCGAGGGGGAGGAGAGCACAGATACGCAGTATTTT
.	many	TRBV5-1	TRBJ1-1	CASSFKTSTGNTEAFF	TGCGCCAGCAGCTTCAAAACCTCGACAGGGAACACTGAAGCTTTCTTT
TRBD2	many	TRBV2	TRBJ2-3	CASSVAGVPTDTQYF	TGTGCCAGCAGTGTAGCGGGAGTACCCACAGATACGCAGTATTTT
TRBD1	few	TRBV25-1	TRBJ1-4	CASSVQGASNEKLFF	TGTGCCAGCAGTGTCCAGGGGGCGAGCAATGAAAAACTGTTTTTT
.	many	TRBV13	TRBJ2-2	CASSLGPGVEGELFF	TGTGCCAGCAGCTTAGGACCAGGCGTGGAAGGGGAGCTGTTTTTT
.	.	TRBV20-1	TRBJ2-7	CSARDHQTNAYEQYF	TGCAGTGCTAGAGATCACCAGACTAACGCCTACGAGCAGTACTTC
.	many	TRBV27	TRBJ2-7	CASSPRVEGYEQYF	TGTGCCAGCAGTCCACGGGTCGAAGGGTACGAGCAGTACTTC
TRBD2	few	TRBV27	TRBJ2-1	CASRTSGAYNEQFF	TGTGCCAGCAGAACTAGCGGGGCTTACAATGAGCAGTTCTTC
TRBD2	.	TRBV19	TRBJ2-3	CASSGRAVVDTQYF	TGTGCCAGTAGCGGGAGGGCCGTGGTAGATACGCAGTATTTT
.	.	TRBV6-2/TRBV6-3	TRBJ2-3	CASLYIPREDLSTDTQYF	TGTGCCAGCTTATATATCCCCAGGGAAGACCTTAGCACAGATACGCAGTATTTT
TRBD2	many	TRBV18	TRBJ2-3	CASSRLAGVSPDTQYF	TGTGCCAGCTCACGACTAGCGGGAGTGAGCCCAGATACGCAGTATTTT
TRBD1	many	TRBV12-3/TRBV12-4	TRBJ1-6	CASTMGQTYGSPLHF	TGTGCCAGCACGATGGGACAGACCTATGGATCACCCCTCCACTTT
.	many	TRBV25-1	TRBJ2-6	CASSEFRGSGANVLTF	TGTGCCAGCAGTGAATTTCGGGGGAGTGGGGCCAACGTCCTGACTTTC
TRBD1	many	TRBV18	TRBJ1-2	CASSEGAELGYTF	TGTGCCAGCTCGGAGGGGGCTGAGCTTGGCTACACCTTC
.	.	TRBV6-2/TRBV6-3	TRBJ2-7	CASSEAWIYYEQYF	TGTGCCAGCAGTGAAGCGTGGATCTACTACGAGCAGTACTTC
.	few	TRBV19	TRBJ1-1	CASGREWGAFF	TGTGCCAGTGGGCGGGAGTGGGGAGCTTTCTTT